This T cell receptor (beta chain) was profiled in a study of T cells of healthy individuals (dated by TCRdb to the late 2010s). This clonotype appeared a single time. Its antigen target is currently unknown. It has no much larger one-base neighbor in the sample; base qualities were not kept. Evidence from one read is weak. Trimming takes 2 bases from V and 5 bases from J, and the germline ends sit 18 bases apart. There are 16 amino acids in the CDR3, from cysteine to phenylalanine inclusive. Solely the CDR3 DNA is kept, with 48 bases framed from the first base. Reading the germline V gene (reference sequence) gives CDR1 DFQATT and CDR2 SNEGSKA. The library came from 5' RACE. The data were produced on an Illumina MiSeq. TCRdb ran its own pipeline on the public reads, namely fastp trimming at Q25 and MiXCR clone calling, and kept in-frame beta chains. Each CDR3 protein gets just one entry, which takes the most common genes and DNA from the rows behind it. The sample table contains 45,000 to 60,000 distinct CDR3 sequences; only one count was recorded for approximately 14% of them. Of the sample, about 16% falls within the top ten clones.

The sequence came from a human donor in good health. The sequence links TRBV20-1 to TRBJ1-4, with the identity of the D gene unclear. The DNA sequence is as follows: TGCAGTGCTAGAAGTGTATCGACCCTGAGGAATGAAAAACTGTTTTTT. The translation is CSARSVSTLRNEKLFF.